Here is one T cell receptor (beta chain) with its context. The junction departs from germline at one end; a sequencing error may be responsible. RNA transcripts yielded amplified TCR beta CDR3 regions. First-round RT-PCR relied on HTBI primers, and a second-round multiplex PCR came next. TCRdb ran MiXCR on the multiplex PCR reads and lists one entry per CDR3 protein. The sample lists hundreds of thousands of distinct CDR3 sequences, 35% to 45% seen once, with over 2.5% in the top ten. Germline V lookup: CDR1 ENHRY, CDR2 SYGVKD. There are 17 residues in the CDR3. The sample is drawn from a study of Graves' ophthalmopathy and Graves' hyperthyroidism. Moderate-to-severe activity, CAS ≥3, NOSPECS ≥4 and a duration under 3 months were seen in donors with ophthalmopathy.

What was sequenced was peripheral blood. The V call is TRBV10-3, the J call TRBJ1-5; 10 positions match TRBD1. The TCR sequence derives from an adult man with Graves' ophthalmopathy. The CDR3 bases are TGTGCCACCAGTGCGAGACAGGGGGCGCGTCCGAATCAGCCCCAGCATTTT. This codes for CATSARQGARPNQPQHF.